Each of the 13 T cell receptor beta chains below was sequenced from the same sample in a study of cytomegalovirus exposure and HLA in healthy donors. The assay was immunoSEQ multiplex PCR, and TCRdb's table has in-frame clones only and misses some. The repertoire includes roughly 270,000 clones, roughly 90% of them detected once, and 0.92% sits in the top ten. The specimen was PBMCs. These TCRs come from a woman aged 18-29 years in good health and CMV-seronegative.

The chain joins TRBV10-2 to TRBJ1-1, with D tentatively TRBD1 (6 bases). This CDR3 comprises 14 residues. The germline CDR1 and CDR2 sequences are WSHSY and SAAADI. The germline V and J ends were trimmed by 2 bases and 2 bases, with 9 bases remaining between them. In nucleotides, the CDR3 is TGCGCCAGCAGTGAGAGGACAGCCAACACTGAAGCTTTCTTT. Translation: CASSERTANTEAFF.

CDR3 DNA: TGCGCCAGCAGCCAGGGTCTCGGGGTAGAAGAGACCCAGTACTTC. This codes for CASSQGLGVEETQYF. The rearrangement joins TRBV4-3 to TRBJ2-5; D might be TRBD2 (5 bases). CDR1 and CDR2 (germline): LGHNA, YSLEER. Trimming stripped 3 bases from V and 3 bases from J, with 14 bases between. This CDR3 spans 15 amino acids.

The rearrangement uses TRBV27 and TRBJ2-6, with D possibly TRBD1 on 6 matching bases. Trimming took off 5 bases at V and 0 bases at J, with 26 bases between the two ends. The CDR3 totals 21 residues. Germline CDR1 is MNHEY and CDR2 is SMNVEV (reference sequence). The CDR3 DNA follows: TGTGCCAGCAGTGCCTCAGAAATATCCGGACAGCCATTCTCTGGGGCCAACGTCCTGACTTTC. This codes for CASSASEISGQPFSGANVLTF. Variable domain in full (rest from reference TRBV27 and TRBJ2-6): EAQVTQNPRYLITVTGKKLTVTCSQNMNHEYMSWYRQDPGLGLRQIYYSMNVEVTDKGDVPEGYKVSRKEKRNFPLILESPSPNQTSLYFCASSASEISGQPFSGANVLTFGAGSRLTVL.

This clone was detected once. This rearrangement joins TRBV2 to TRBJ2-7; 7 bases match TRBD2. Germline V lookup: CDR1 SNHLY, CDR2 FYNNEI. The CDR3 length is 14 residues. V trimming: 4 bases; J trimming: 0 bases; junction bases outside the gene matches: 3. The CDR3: CASSVASGSYEQYF. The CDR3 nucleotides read TGTGCCAGCAGTGTTGCTAGCGGCTCCTACGAGCAGTACTTC.

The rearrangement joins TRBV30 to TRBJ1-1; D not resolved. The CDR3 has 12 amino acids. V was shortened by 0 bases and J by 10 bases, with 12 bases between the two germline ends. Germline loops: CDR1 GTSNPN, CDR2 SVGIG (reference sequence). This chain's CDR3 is CAWSVLEGRAFF. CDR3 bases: TGTGCCTGGAGTGTACTGGAAGGGAGAGCTTTCTTT.

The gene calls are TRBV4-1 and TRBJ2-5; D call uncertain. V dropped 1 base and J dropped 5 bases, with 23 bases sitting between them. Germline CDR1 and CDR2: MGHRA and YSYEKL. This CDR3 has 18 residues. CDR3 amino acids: CASSQVAVAGQLFETQYF. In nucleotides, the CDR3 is TGCGCCAGCAGCCAAGTTGCTGTGGCAGGCCAGTTATTTGAGACCCAGTACTTC.

The CDR3 loop is CASSRDLQGNEQYF. The CDR3 region has the DNA TGTGCCAGCAGCCGCGACCTCCAGGGAAACGAGCAGTACTTC. The rearrangement uses TRBV6-5 and TRBJ2-7, with a possible D match to TRBD1 (5 bases). The CDR3 spans 14 residues. V was cut by 6 bases and J by 5 bases, with 17 bases left in between. Germline assignment: CDR1 MNHEY and CDR2 SVGAGI.

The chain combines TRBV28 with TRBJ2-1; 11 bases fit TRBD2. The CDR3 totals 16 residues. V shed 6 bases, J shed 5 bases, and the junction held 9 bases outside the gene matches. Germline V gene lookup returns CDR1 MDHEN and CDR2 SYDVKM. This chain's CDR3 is CASSSKTSGANNEQFF. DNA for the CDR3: TGTGCCAGCAGCTCAAAGACTAGCGGGGCAAACAATGAGCAGTTCTTC.

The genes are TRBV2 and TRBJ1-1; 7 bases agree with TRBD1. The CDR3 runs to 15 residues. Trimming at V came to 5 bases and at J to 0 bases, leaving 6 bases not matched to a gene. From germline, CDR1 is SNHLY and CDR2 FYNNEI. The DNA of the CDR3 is TGTGCCAGCAGTTCTCCGGGACAGCTGAACACTGAAGCTTTCTTT. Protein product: CASSSPGQLNTEAFF.

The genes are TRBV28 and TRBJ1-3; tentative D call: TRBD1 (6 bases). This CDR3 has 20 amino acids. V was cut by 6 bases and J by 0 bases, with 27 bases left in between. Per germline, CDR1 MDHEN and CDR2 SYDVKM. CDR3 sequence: CASSVLVGWTDLSSGNTIYF. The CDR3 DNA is TGTGCCAGCAGCGTATTGGTGGGATGGACAGATTTATCCTCTGGAAACACCATATATTTT.

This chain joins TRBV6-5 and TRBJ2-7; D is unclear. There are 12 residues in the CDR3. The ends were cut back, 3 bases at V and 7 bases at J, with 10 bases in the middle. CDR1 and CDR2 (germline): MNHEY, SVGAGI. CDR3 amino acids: CASSYTEAEQYF. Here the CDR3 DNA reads TGTGCCAGCAGTTATACCGAGGCGGAGCAGTACTTC.

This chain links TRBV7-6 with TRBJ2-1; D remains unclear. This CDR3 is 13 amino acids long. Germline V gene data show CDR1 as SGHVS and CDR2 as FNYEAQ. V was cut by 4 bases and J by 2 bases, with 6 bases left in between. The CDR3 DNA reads TGTGCCAGCAGCTCAGAAACCTACAATGAGCAGTTCTTC. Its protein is CASSSETYNEQFF.

CDR3 in amino acids: CASSLSASPGTGGYEQYF. In DNA form, the CDR3 reads TGTGCCAGCAGCTTAAGCGCGAGCCCCGGGACAGGGGGCTACGAGCAGTACTTC. The gene calls are TRBV7-2 and TRBJ2-7; 11 bases are a match to TRBD1. The germline V gene encodes CDR1 SGHTA and CDR2 FQGNSA. After removal of 2 bases from V and 3 bases from J, the junction contained 12 bases not matched to a gene. The CDR3 runs 18 residues. Variable domain in full (rest from reference TRBV7-2 and TRBJ2-7): GAGVSQSPSNKVTEKGKDVELRCDPISGHTALYWYRQSLGQGLEFLIYFQGNSAPDKSGLPSDRFSAERTGGSVSTLTIQRTQQEDSAVYLCASSLSASPGTGGYEQYFGPGTRLTVT.